This T cell receptor beta chain is drawn from a study of shared clonotypes between healthy human individuals. Several immunoSEQ plates held equal portions of the genomic DNA taken from each subset. Assay used: immunoSEQ multiplex PCR; TCRdb lists only in-frame clones, some missing. The sample shows more than 2,000,000 clones, 85% to 95% of them seen only once. V was pared by 5 bases and J by 0 bases, with 9 bases between. CDR3 size: 14 residues. Germline V gives CDR1 SGHNT, CDR2 YENEEA. The chain couples TRBV11-3 to TRBJ2-3; the D gene is possibly TRBD1 (5 bases). Sequencing input: naive CD4+ T cells from PBMCs. Subset described: CD45RA+ positively selected. The clonotype was recovered from a young man in good health. Some clones in this sample may be carry-over from other donors' samples. Here the CDR3 reads CASSKGSSTDTQYF. CDR3 nucleotide sequence: TGTGCCAGCAGCAAGGGGTCCAGCACAGATACGCAGTATTTT.